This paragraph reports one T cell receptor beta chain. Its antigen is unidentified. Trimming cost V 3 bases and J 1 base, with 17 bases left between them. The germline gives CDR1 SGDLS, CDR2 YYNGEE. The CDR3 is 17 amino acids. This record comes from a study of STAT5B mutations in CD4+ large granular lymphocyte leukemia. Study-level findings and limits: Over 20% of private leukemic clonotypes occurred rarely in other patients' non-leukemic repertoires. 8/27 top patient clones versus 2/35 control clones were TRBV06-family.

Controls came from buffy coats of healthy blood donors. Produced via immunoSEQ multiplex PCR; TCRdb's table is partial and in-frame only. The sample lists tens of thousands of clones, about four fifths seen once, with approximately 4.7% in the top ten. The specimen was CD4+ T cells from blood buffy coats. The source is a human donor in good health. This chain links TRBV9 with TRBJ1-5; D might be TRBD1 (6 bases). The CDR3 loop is CASSENRAPLSNQPQHF. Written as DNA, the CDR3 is TGTGCCAGCAGCGAGAACAGGGCTCCTTTAAGCAATCAGCCCCAGCATTTT.